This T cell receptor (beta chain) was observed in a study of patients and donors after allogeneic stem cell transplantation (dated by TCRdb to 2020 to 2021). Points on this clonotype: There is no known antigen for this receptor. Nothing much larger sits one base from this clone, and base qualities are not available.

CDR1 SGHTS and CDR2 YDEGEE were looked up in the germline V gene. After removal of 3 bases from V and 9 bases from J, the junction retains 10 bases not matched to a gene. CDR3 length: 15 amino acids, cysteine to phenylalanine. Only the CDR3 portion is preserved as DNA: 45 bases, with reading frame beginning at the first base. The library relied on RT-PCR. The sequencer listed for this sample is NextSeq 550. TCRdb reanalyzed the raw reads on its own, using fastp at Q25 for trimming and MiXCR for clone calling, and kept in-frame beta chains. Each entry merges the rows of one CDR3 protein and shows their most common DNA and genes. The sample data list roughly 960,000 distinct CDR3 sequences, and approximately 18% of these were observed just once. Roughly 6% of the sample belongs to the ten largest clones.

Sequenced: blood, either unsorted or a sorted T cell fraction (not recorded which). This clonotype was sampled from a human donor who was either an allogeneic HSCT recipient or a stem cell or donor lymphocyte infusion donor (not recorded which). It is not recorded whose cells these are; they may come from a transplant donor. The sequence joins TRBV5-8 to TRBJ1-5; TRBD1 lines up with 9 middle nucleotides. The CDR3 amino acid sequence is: CASSSPGQGLGPQHF. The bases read TGTGCCAGCAGCTCCCCGGGACAGGGATTAGGGCCCCAGCATTTT. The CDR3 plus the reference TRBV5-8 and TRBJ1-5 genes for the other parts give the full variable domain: EAGVTQSPTHLIKTRGQQATLRCSPISGHTSVYWYQQALGLGLQFLLWYDEGEERNRGNFPPRFSGRQFPNYSSELNVNALELEDSALYLCASSSPGQGLGPQHFGDGTRLSIL.